This TCR beta chain was recovered during a study of blood T cell repertoires in COVID-19. Authors' data handling: From reference gene primer amplification, estimates of nucleated cell counts were derived. The repertoire was sequenced with immunoSEQ multiplex PCR; TCRdb's copy has only in-frame clones and lacks some. For V, J and clone size, that table is used; D and trimming come from the DNA. The table includes a few hundred thousand clones, roughly 90% detected once. Enrolled during active infection, Seattle patients were then followed longitudinally. The CDR3 sequence is 16 residues long. Germline values: CDR1 SGHNT, CDR2 YYREEE (reference sequence). The ends lost 0 bases at V and 6 bases at J; junction bases unmatched: 7.

Sequenced sample: peripheral blood. This TCR was recovered from a woman in her twenties or thirties with COVID-19, enrolled during active disease. The V and J genes are TRBV5-4 and TRBJ2-1; 9 bases agree with TRBD1. DNA of the CDR3: TGTGCCAGCAGCTTGGGGGGGGGACAGGGCATCAATGAGCAGTTCTTC. It codes for CASSLGGGQGINEQFF. The full variable domain, its missing parts supplied by reference TRBV5-4 and TRBJ2-1, is ETGVTQSPTHLIKTRGQQVTLRCSSQSGHNTVSWYQQALGQGPQFIFQYYREEENGRGNFPPRFSGLQFPNYSSELNVNALELDDSALYLCASSLGGGQGINEQFFGPGTRLTVL.